Included here is one TCR beta chain sequence, with context. It lacks a known antigen. No base quality values were provided; no much bigger clone lies one nucleotide off. The trim is 4 bases for V and 3 bases for J, with a gap of 9 bases between the germline ends. Taken from cysteine to phenylalanine, the CDR3 has 13 residues. The read is trimmed to its CDR3 DNA, 39 bases read in frame from base 1. CDR1 and CDR2 are read off the germline V gene (reference sequence) as SEHNR and FQNEAQ. The data were obtained in a study of T cells after somatic rescue of genetic block (dated by TCRdb to 2018 to 2020). In terms of the full investigation: The study assessed how robust, over the long term, a T-cell system was when the system had developed through somatic rescue of a genetic block in T-cell development.

Library generation was performed with the immunoSEQ multiplex PCR assay. This is the immuneACCESS table as TCRdb keeps it, with only in-frame sequences that have V and J called. A part of the clones is gone; compared with another copy, unresolved V genes explain less than half, and the rest is unexplained. The sample table holds roughly 13,000 clones, of which 73% were seen once. Approximately 19% of the sample lies in the top ten. This TCR came from a boy between 10 and 17 years old. This receptor chain uses TRBV7-9 and TRBJ2-5, with an unclear D gene assignment. The specimen was peripheral blood mononuclear cells (PBMCs). The sequence in DNA is TGTGCCAGCAGCTCGACTTGGGAAGAGACCCAGTACTTC. Translated, this is CASSSTWEETQYF.